This T cell receptor (beta chain) emerged from a study of blood T cell repertoires in COVID-19. In the study overall: Samples representing acute and convalescent COVID-19 were sourced from the United States, Italy and Spain. PBMCs, B-cell-depleted T cells, or T cells were the source of the cDNA or gDNA that made up the material.

CDR1 is MNHNY, CDR2 SVGAGI, per germline (reference sequence). The CDR3 sequence is 14 residues long. Trimming left V 7 bases short and J 1 base short, with 12 bases between. In the authors' methods: Estimation of nucleated cell counts relied on the amplification of reference gene primers. This table comes from immunoSEQ multiplex PCR, and its TCRdb copy is limited to in-frame clones, with some not included. V, J and clone size were drawn from that table, and D and trimming were deduced from the DNA. This repertoire shows under 150,000 clones, roughly four fifths found once; its top ten account for around a tenth.

The material sequenced was peripheral blood. This sequence originates from a man aged 40-55 years with active or convalescent COVID-19. The chain has TRBV6-6 and TRBJ2-3; tentative D call: TRBD2 (6 bases). CDR3 sequence: CASTVADRTDTQYF. For the CDR3, the DNA is TGTGCCAGCACCGTAGCGGATCGCACAGATACGCAGTATTTT.